The 14 T cell receptor beta chains reported below all come from one sample, sequenced in a study of blood T cells in healthy people across ages. Primed by a sample-barcoded 5' primer and a J-beta primer mix, a second PCR proceeded for about 7 to 11 cycles. TCRdb fed the 5' RACE reads into MiXCR, producing one record per CDR3 protein. Of over a million distinct CDR3 sequences in the sample, 35% to 50% were seen once. The sample consisted of blood. The source is a woman aged 55-70 years in good health.

J is TRBJ1-2 and V is TRBV3-1; D is possibly TRBD1 (6 bases). Germline CDR1 is LGHDT and CDR2 is YNNKEL (reference sequence). V dropped 6 bases and J dropped 4 bases, with 15 bases sitting between them. This CDR3 is built from 14 residues. CDR3 region: CASSLFGQTYGYTF. CDR3 nucleotide sequence: TGTGCCAGCAGTCTCTTTGGACAGACCTATGGCTACACCTTC.

Concerning this clonotype itself: A much bigger clone sits one base away, suggesting this may be a read error. The chain employs TRBV4-1 and TRBJ2-1; 15 bases match TRBD2. The CDR3 contains 15 residues. Germline assignment: CDR1 MGHRA and CDR2 YSYEKL. V gave up 0 bases and J gave up 10 bases; unmatched junction bases: 1. The CDR3 DNA is TGCGCCAGCAGCCAAGATGGGACTAGCGGGGGGGAGCAGTTCTTC. Protein: CASSQDGTSGGEQFF.

Regarding this clonotype: The germline gene is not matched at one end of the junction; a read error may be the cause. The CDR3 loop is CASSQGSGTLAYNEQFF. The CDR3 bases are TGCGCCAGCAGTCAAGGCTCTGGGACCCTAGCCTACAATGAGCAGTTCTTC. This chain uses TRBV4-3 with TRBJ2-1; D tentatively reads TRBD1 or TRBD2 (5 bases each). This CDR3 comprises 17 residues. Per the germline V gene, CDR1 is LGHNA and CDR2 is YSLEER.

The CDR3 nucleotides are TGTGCCAGCAGCTTAGATCTTTTATATGAGCAGTTCTTC. Its protein is CASSLDLLYEQFF. J is TRBJ2-1 and V is TRBV11-2; no firm D call. This CDR3 region has 13 residues. In germline, CDR1 is SGHAT, CDR2 FQNNGV. V lost 0 bases and J 8 bases, leaving 8 bases between the germline ends.

The genes are TRBV19 and TRBJ2-4; the match to TRBD1 covers 7 bases. V shed 7 bases and J 9 bases; nucleotides not matched to a gene: 12. This CDR3 has 14 amino acids. Germline CDR1 and CDR2: LNHDA and SQIVND (reference sequence). The CDR3 here is CASTLDRTGSIQYF. The DNA for the CDR3 is TGTGCCAGTACTTTGGACAGGACGGGGAGCATTCAGTACTTC.

The chain links TRBV28 to TRBJ2-7; TRBD1 might be the D (6 bases). CDR1 and CDR2 (germline): MDHEN, SYDVKM. V gave up 4 bases and J gave up 0 bases, with 22 bases separating them. The CDR3 has 18 residues. CDR3 protein: CASSSIGRGGRSSYEQYF. The CDR3 nucleotides read TGTGCCAGCAGTTCCATCGGTCGTGGGGGCCGGAGCTCCTACGAGCAGTACTTC.

The V gene is TRBV5-1, the J gene TRBJ2-5, with 8 positions matching TRBD2. This CDR3 spans 17 amino acids. After removal of 0 bases from V and 11 bases from J, the junction contained 18 bases not matched to a gene. Looked up from germline, CDR1 is SGHRS and CDR2 is YFSETQ. As DNA, the CDR3 is TGCGCCAGCAGCTTGGCCGCGACTAGCGTTAATTTCAGTGAGCAGTACTTC. This translates into CASSLAATSVNFSEQYF.

This chain links TRBV9 with TRBJ2-5; 7 bases match TRBD1. The V gene end was trimmed by 4 bases and the J gene end by 0 bases; junction bases not matched to a gene: 6. The length of the CDR3 is 15 residues. Germline CDR1 and CDR2: SGDLS and YYNGEE. The CDR3 DNA reads TGTGCCAGCAGCCCAATGACAGGGTACCAAGAGACCCAGTACTTC. It yields the protein CASSPMTGYQETQYF.

This clonotype has just a few counts. This sequence joins TRBV6-1 and TRBJ2-7; 10 bases are shared with TRBD2. The CDR3 is 14 residues long. Trimming cost V 2 bases and J 5 bases; bases outside gene matches: 3. The germline CDR1 and CDR2 sequences are MNHNS and SASEGT. The CDR3 loop reads CASSETSGIDEQYF. CDR3 sequence (DNA): TGTGCCAGCAGTGAAACTAGCGGGATTGACGAGCAGTACTTC.

This clonotype occurred once. The chain has TRBV10-1 and TRBJ2-1; no definite D call. The DNA end favors TRBJ2-7, so the J call may be wrong. The CDR3 spans 13 residues. The V gene's germline CDR1 is WNHNN and CDR2 SYGVQD (reference sequence). CDR3 in amino acids: CASSESGHNEQYF. The CDR3 DNA sequence: TGCGCCAGCAGTGAGTCCGGGCACAATGAGCAGTACTTC.

This clonotype was detected a few times. The CDR3 DNA is TGTGCCAGCAGTTACTGGCAGAGCCCTATCCCCCCCACAGATACGCAGTATTTT. Its protein product is CASSYWQSPIPPTDTQYF. The chain couples TRBV6-5 to TRBJ2-3; no clear D. Germline CDR1 is MNHEY and CDR2 is SVGAGI. Between the trimmed V and J ends, which lost 1 base and 2 bases, there was a span of 19 bases. The CDR3 has 18 amino acids.

The genes are TRBV28 and TRBJ1-4; 10 bases map to TRBD1. With V trimmed by 3 bases and J by 8 bases, 3 bases remained unmatched. The CDR3 covers 14 residues. The germline gives CDR1 MDHEN, CDR2 SYDVKM. The CDR3 spells CASSLWTGGEKLFF. In DNA, the CDR3 is TGTGCCAGCAGTTTGTGGACAGGGGGAGAAAAACTGTTTTTT.

The J gene is TRBJ1-1, the V gene TRBV7-9; D uncertain. This CDR3 has 12 residues. CDR1 is SEHNR and CDR2 is FQNEAQ in the germline V gene (reference sequence). Trimming removed 4 bases at V and 4 bases at J, with 7 bases between. CDR3 coding DNA: TGTGCCAGCAGCTGGGATATCACTGAAGCTTTCTTT. Its protein product is CASSWDITEAFF.

V usage is TRBV12-3 or TRBV12-4 and J usage is TRBJ1-2, with a weak D call TRBD1 (5 bases). V gave up 1 base and J gave up 3 bases, with 6 bases separating them. The CDR3 length is 13 residues. The CDR3, as DNA: TGTGCCAGCAGTTTAGGGACACACTATGGCTACACCTTC. Protein: CASSLGTHYGYTF.